These T cell receptor beta chains were read from a single sample in a study of cytomegalovirus exposure and HLA in healthy donors. Data came from immunoSEQ multiplex PCR; TCRdb stores just in-frame clones and leaves some out. Here the sample spans about 170,000 clones, under 80% being singletons. The sequencing sample was made of PBMCs. These receptor sequences come from a female donor in good health and CMV-seronegative. The CDR3 runs from the conserved cysteine through the conserved F or W. D genes are given only for firm matches. Some rows have no size entry. The others give once, few or many, or a class for an expanded clone.

j_call,cdr3_length,d_call,clone_size,v_call,cdr3_nt,cdr3_aa
TRBJ2-7,16,TRBD1,-,TRBV15,TGTGCCACCAGCCCTCACTCGACAGGGATCTTATACGAGCAGTACTTC,CATSPHSTGILYEQYF
TRBJ2-7,15,TRBD2,-,TRBV18,TGTGCCAGCTCTGGATATAGCGGGATTGGCTACGAGCAGTACTTC,CASSGYSGIGYEQYF
TRBJ2-3,15,TRBD2,-,TRBV11-2,TGTGCCAGCAGCAGAGCGGGAGGGCTGTCAGATACGCAGTATTTT,CASSRAGGLSDTQYF
TRBJ2-7,14,TRBD2,once,TRBV18,TGTGCCAGCCGCTACCCGGGGGGCTCCTACGAGCAGTACTTC,CASRYPGGSYEQYF
TRBJ2-7,13,-,-,TRBV27,TGTGCCAGCAGTTTAGACGGAGCCTACGAGCAGTACTTC,CASSLDGAYEQYF
TRBJ1-5,14,-,-,TRBV5-4,TGTGCCAGCAGCTTGGGGGGCGGGAACCAGCCCCAGCATTTT,CASSLGGGNQPQHF
TRBJ1-4,14,-,-,TRBV2,TGTGCCAGCAGTGAACGGCCAGGGAATGAAAAACTGTTTTTT,CASSERPGNEKLFF
TRBJ1-5,14,TRBD1,-,TRBV30,TGTGCCTGGAGTGTATACATGGGACAGCAGCCCCAGCATTTT,CAWSVYMGQQPQHF
TRBJ1-1,13,-,-,TRBV7-9,TGTGCCAGCAGCCCCGGGAGGAACACTGAAGCTTTCTTT,CASSPGRNTEAFF
TRBJ1-5,15,TRBD1,once,TRBV6-6,TGTGCCAGCAGAGACAGCGGACAGGGCAATCAGCCCCAGCATTTT,CASRDSGQGNQPQHF
TRBJ1-1,18,TRBD1,few,TRBV12-5,TGTGCTAGTGGTTTGGTCCGAACAGGGGTTGATATGAACACTGAAGCTTTCTTT,CASGLVRTGVDMNTEAFF
TRBJ2-1,16,-,few,TRBV29-1,TGCAGCGTTGAAGATTCAGGACACCTCTCCTACAATGAGCAGTTCTTC,CSVEDSGHLSYNEQFF
TRBJ2-7,15,TRBD2,-,TRBV19,TGTGCCAGTAGTCCTTCTAGCGGAGAAGCCTACGAGCAGTACTTC,CASSPSSGEAYEQYF
TRBJ2-3,18,TRBD2,-,TRBV19,TGTGCCAGTAGTATGGACAGACTAGCGGGAGGGGTCACAGATACGCAGTATTTT,CASSMDRLAGGVTDTQYF
TRBJ2-3,15,-,-,TRBV13,TGTGCCAGCAGCTTCAGGGGAGTGGAGACAGATACGCAGTATTTT,CASSFRGVETDTQYF
TRBJ2-3,12,-,-,TRBV6-6,TGTGCCAGCGGAAGCACGGGAAATACGCAGTATTTT,CASGSTGNTQYF
TRBJ2-7,13,-,-,TRBV11-2,TGTGCCAGCAGCTTAATGGGGAGAGGGGAGCAGTACTTC,CASSLMGRGEQYF
TRBJ2-3,13,-,-,TRBV6-5,TGTGCCAGCAGGGGGACTGGCACAGATACGCAGTATTTT,CASRGTGTDTQYF
TRBJ2-5,15,TRBD1,-,TRBV7-6,TGTGCCAGCAGCCCAAGGGACAGGGCAGTTGAGACCCAGTACTTC,CASSPRDRAVETQYF
TRBJ2-5,14,TRBD2,-,TRBV10-3,TGTGCCATCAAAGGAGCGGGGGCAGGGGAGACCCAGTACTTC,CAIKGAGAGETQYF
TRBJ2-7,13,TRBD2,-,TRBV11-2,TGTGCCAGCAGCTTTAGGCCGGGGGGCGAGCAGTACTTC,CASSFRPGGEQYF
TRBJ1-2,15,-,-,TRBV5-6,TGTGCCAGCAGCCCGGAAGTCGACAGGAACTATGGCTACACCTTC,CASSPEVDRNYGYTF